What follows describes a single T cell receptor (beta chain). Its specificity is not known. This entry belongs to a study of T cell responses to AZD1222 COVID-19 vaccine. Overall study findings and caveats: Of spike-specific TCRs, nearly half reportedly target regions left unmutated in variants.

The method was immunoSEQ multiplex PCR; TCRdb's version includes in-frame clones alone and lacks a portion of them. This repertoire shows roughly 150,000 clones, about 91% found once; its top ten account for roughly 2%. The sample consisted of peripheral blood, taken on day 0 of AZD1222 vaccination. The source is an adult in good health.

Written as DNA, the CDR3 is TGCGCCAGCAGCCTAAGCACCGGGACTAGTGTGTACAATGAGCAGTTCTTC. Translated: CASSLSTGTSVYNEQFF. This chain links TRBV5-1 with TRBJ2-1, with 8 bases identical to TRBD2. Germline V lookup: CDR1 SGHRS, CDR2 YFSETQ. J was trimmed by 4 bases and V by 4 bases; bases with no gene match: 13. The length of the CDR3 is 17 residues.